This entry lists 21 T cell receptor beta chains sequenced from one sample in a study of CD8+CD57+ T cells in acquired aplastic anemia. Using genomic DNA as the template, TCR beta VDJ and CDR3 profiling was carried out. Each CDR3 protein is one row after TCRdb ran MiXCR on the reads. The table includes about 190,000 distinct CDR3 sequences, approximately 49% detected once. Material: sorted CD4+, CD8+, or CD8+CD57+ T cells (not recorded which) from PBMCs. These receptors originate from a human donor in good health, serving as a control.

This rearrangement joins TRBV9 to TRBJ1-1, with D maybe TRBD1 (6 bases). This CDR3 is built from 16 residues. Trimming pared 4 bases from V and 7 bases from J, leaving 23 bases between. Germline V lookup: CDR1 SGDLS, CDR2 YYNGEE. In DNA, the CDR3 is TGTGCCAGCAGCATAGTCAGGGTGGGGGGCGGCAATGAAGCTTTCTTT. Translated: CASSIVRVGGGNEAFF.

This clonotype was seen only once. The chain recombines TRBV11-2 with TRBJ1-1; the D gene is possibly TRBD1 (5 bases). Per the germline V gene, CDR1 is SGHAT and CDR2 is FQNNGV. The length of the CDR3 is 14 residues. Trimming removed 1 base at V and 6 bases at J, with 12 bases between. In nucleotides, the CDR3 is TGTGCCAGCAGCTTAGGCTGGGGCGCTTCTGAAGCTTTCTTT. Its protein product is CASSLGWGASEAFF.

Ten or more counts support this clonotype. The chain carries TRBV5-4 and TRBJ1-2, with 11 bases aligning to TRBD1. Per the germline V gene, CDR1 is SGHNT and CDR2 is YYREEE (reference sequence). J was trimmed by 4 bases and V by 0 bases; bases with no gene match: 11. The CDR3 is 18 amino acids. The DNA of the CDR3 is TGTGCCAGCAGCTTGGCCGGGACAGGGGGTAGCGGTAGCTATGGCTACACCTTC. Amino acids: CASSLAGTGGSGSYGYTF.

The chain employs TRBV25-1 and TRBJ2-3, with D perhaps matching TRBD2 (5 bases). V was shortened by 2 bases and J by 2 bases, with 14 bases between the two germline ends. This CDR3 is 16 amino acids long. Per germline, CDR1 MGHDK and CDR2 SYGVNS. Here the CDR3 reads CASSEGQRTLTDTQYF. CDR3 bases: TGTGCCAGCAGTGAAGGTCAGCGGACCCTCACAGATACGCAGTATTTT.

The chain carries TRBV20-1 and TRBJ2-7, with D perhaps being TRBD1 or TRBD2 (7 bases each). The CDR3 extends over 13 amino acids. Trimming removed 3 bases from V and 2 bases from J, with 11 bases in between. CDR1 is DFQATT, CDR2 SNEGSKA, per germline (reference sequence). The CDR3 coding sequence is TGCAGTGCTAGGGGGGGGACAGCCTACGAGCAGTACTTC. Its translation is CSARGGTAYEQYF.

Many counts were recorded for this clonotype. The chain links TRBV14 to TRBJ1-3; TRBD1 is a possible D gene (5 bases). Trimming took off 5 bases at V and 0 bases at J, with 11 bases between the two ends. This CDR3 region has 15 residues. CDR1 SGHDN and CDR2 FVKESK come from the germline V gene. CDR3 protein: CASSLQVSSGNTIYF. For the CDR3, the DNA is TGTGCCAGCAGCTTACAGGTTTCCTCTGGAAACACCATATATTTT.

The J gene is TRBJ2-3, the V gene TRBV7-9; the match to TRBD2 covers 15 bases. This CDR3 is 17 amino acids long. The J segment lost 4 bases and the V segment lost 3 bases, leaving 5 bases of the junction unmatched. CDR1 is SEHNR and CDR2 is FQNEAQ in the germline V gene (reference sequence). In DNA, the CDR3 is TGTGCCAGCAGCTTGAGGACTAGCGGGGGGGCAGCAGATACGCAGTATTTT. It codes for CASSLRTSGGAADTQYF.

The chain joins TRBV27 to TRBJ2-7, with a tentative D call TRBD1 (5 bases). This CDR3 is built from 12 residues. Germline V gene sequence: CDR1 MNHEY, CDR2 SMNVEV (reference sequence). The V end lost 3 bases, the J end lost 6 bases, and 9 bases lay between the germline ends. In nucleotides, the CDR3 is TGTGCCAGCAGTTTTGGGCAGGGCGAGCAGTACTTC. Residues: CASSFGQGEQYF.

This clonotype was seen only a few times. The chain combines TRBV27 with TRBJ2-3; 15 bases are a match to TRBD2. Looked up from germline, CDR1 is MNHEY and CDR2 is SMNVEV (reference sequence). After removal of 6 bases from V and 2 bases from J, the junction contained 9 bases not matched to a gene. The CDR3 has 18 residues. The CDR3 sequence is CASSARTSGGAITDTQYF. The CDR3 nucleotides read TGTGCCAGCAGCGCACGGACTAGCGGGGGGGCTATCACAGATACGCAGTATTTT.

V and J are TRBV7-9 and TRBJ2-2; D is unclear. The J call may be incorrect, as the DNA end agrees better with TRBJ1-4. Germline CDR1 and CDR2: SEHNR and FQNEAQ (reference sequence). This CDR3 has 15 amino acids. The CDR3, as DNA: TGTGCCAGCAGCTTAGCTTCGGCGAGCAATGAAAAACTGTTTTTT. It encodes CASSLASASNEKLFF.

This rearrangement joins TRBV5-4 to TRBJ1-6, with 11 bases matching TRBD1. The trim removed 5 bases at V and 9 bases at J, leaving 10 bases unmatched. This CDR3 region has 16 residues. CDR1 SGHNT and CDR2 YYREEE come from the germline V gene (reference sequence). The CDR3 here is CASRLGTGGSPSPLHF. Written as DNA, the CDR3 is TGTGCCAGCAGGTTAGGGACAGGGGGATCTCCTTCACCCCTCCACTTT.

The chain joins TRBV13 to TRBJ2-3, with a possible D match to TRBD2 (5 bases). Germline V gene sequence: CDR1 PRHDT, CDR2 FYEKMQ (reference sequence). The CDR3 extends over 15 amino acids. The V end was cut by 10 bases, the J end by 0 bases, with 17 bases between. The CDR3 region is CAIRSMWRSTDTQYF. CDR3 coding DNA: TGTGCCATCCGAAGTATGTGGAGGAGCACAGATACGCAGTATTTT. The full variable domain, completed using reference TRBV13 and TRBJ2-3, is AAGVIQSPRHLIKEKRETATLKCYPIPRHDTVYWYQQGPGQDPQFLISFYEKMQSDKGSIPDRFSAQQFSDYHSELNMSSLELGDSALYFCAIRSMWRSTDTQYFGPGTRLTVL.

J is TRBJ1-2 and V is TRBV6-1; D unresolved. Looked up from germline, CDR1 is MNHNS and CDR2 is SASEGT. The CDR3 runs to 15 residues. Trimming stripped 0 bases from V and 4 bases from J, with 12 bases between. In DNA form, the CDR3 reads TGTGCCAGCAGTGAAGCGGCCAGGTTTCTCTATGGCTACACCTTC. Its translation: CASSEAARFLYGYTF.

The rearrangement uses TRBV6-4 and TRBJ1-2; 8 nucleotides line up with TRBD1. CDR1 and CDR2 from the germline V gene are MRHNA and SNTAGT. The J segment lost 4 bases and the V segment lost 6 bases, leaving 7 bases of the junction unmatched. This CDR3 has 14 amino acids. CDR3 sequence reads: CASSRDRSGYGYTF. CDR3 nucleotide sequence: TGTGCCAGCAGCCGGGACAGGAGCGGCTATGGCTACACCTTC.

This clonotype was counted at least ten times. The chain joins TRBV19 to TRBJ1-1, with TRBD1 matching over 7 bases. The CDR3 runs to 13 residues. CDR1 and CDR2 from the germline V gene are LNHDA and SQIVND (reference sequence). Trimming cost V 4 bases and J 3 bases; bases outside gene matches: 2. This CDR3 reads CASSTDRDTEAFF. CDR3 DNA: TGTGCCAGTAGTACTGACAGGGACACTGAAGCTTTCTTT.

This clonotype was seen a few times. The chain joins TRBV7-3 to TRBJ2-6; D call uncertain. CDR1 is SGHTA, CDR2 FQGTGA, per germline. CDR3 length equals 9 residues. V lost 5 bases to trimming and J lost 13 bases, with 3 bases between them. CDR3 DNA: TGTGCCAGCAGCCCAGTCCTGACTTTC. This codes for CASSPVLTF.

This clonotype was counted a single time. The chain uses TRBV14 and TRBJ1-6; 9 nucleotides align to TRBD1. Trimming cost V 1 base and J 7 bases; bases outside gene matches: 2. This CDR3 region has 15 residues. CDR1 is SGHDN, CDR2 FVKESK, per germline. This CDR3 reads CASSQVGQGNSPLHF. CDR3 coding DNA: TGTGCCAGCAGCCAAGTGGGACAGGGCAATTCACCCCTCCACTTT.

The chain recombines TRBV2 with TRBJ1-1; D might be TRBD1 (6 bases). V shed 6 bases and J shed 1 base, with 15 bases lying between them. From germline, CDR1 is SNHLY and CDR2 FYNNEI. This CDR3 is 15 amino acids long. The CDR3 region is CASRRRGAENTEAFF. In DNA, the CDR3 is TGTGCCAGCAGGCGCAGGGGTGCAGAGAACACTGAAGCTTTCTTT.

This clonotype was seen at least ten times. J is TRBJ2-7 and V is TRBV20-1; D perhaps matches TRBD2 (5 bases). CDR3 length: 14 amino acids. V dropped 5 bases and J dropped 2 bases, with 16 bases sitting between them. Looked up from germline, CDR1 is DFQATT and CDR2 is SNEGSKA (reference sequence). Here the CDR3 reads CSAPRRGYPYEQYF. Here the CDR3 DNA reads TGCAGTGCTCCCCGACGGGGTTACCCCTACGAGCAGTACTTC.

V and J are TRBV19 and TRBJ2-7; TRBD1 agrees at 8 bases. V shed 6 bases and J 0 bases; nucleotides not matched to a gene: 10. The CDR3 sequence is 16 residues long. CDR1 LNHDA and CDR2 SQIVND come from the germline V gene (reference sequence). The CDR3 region has the DNA TGTGCCAGTAGCGACTTTACAGGGGGAGGCTCCTACGAGCAGTACTTC. Translation: CASSDFTGGGSYEQYF.

This rearrangement joins TRBV7-2 to TRBJ1-6; weak D call: TRBD1 (6 bases). V was clipped by 5 bases and J by 7 bases, with 9 bases between them. This CDR3 comprises 13 residues. The germline V gene has CDR1 SGHTA and CDR2 FQGNSA. CDR3: CASSPQGNSPLHF. Here the CDR3 DNA reads TGTGCCAGCAGCCCACAGGGCAATTCACCCCTCCACTTT.